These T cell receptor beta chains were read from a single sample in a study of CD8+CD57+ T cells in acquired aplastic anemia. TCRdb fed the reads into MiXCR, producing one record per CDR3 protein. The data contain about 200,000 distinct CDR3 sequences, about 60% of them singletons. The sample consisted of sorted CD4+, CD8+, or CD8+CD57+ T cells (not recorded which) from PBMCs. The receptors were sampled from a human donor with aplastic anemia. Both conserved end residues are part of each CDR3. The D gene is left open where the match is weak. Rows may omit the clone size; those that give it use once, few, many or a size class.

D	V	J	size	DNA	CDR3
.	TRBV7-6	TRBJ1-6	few	TGTGCCAGCAGCTTGGGGGACCGCCGATATAATTCACCCCTCCACTTT	CASSLGDRRYNSPLHF
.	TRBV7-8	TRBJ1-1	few	TGTGCCAGCAGCTTAGGTCGGGGGGGGTTCATGAACACTGAAGCTTTCTTT	CASSLGRGGFMNTEAFF
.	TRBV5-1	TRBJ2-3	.	TGCGCCAGCAGCATTGGGACGGTTGGCGGAGATACGCAGTATTTT	CASSIGTVGGDTQYF
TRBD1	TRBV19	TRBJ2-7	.	TGTGCCAGCAGCTCGACCCTCGGACAGGGCCCCTACGAGCAGTACTTC	CASSSTLGQGPYEQYF
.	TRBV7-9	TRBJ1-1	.	TGTGCCAGCAGCTTGCCACCGCGCACTGAAGCTTTCTTT	CASSLPPRTEAFF
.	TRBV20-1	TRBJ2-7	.	TGCAGTGCTAGGTTGGACGGTATGATAACCTACGAGCAGTACTTC	CSARLDGMITYEQYF
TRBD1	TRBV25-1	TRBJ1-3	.	TGTGCTAGCAGGGGGACGGGGAGCTCTGGAAACACCATATATTTT	CASRGTGSSGNTIYF
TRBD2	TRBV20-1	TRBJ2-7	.	TGCAGTGCCGTAGCGGGGGGGCCCTACGAGCAGTACTTC	CSAVAGGPYEQYF
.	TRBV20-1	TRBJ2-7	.	TGCAGTGCTAGCGGACAGTATTCCTACGAGCAGTACTTC	CSASGQYSYEQYF
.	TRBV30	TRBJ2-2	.	TGTGCCTTCCCCGACGGGAACACCGGGGAGCTGTTTTTT	CAFPDGNTGELFF
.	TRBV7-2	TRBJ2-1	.	TGTGCCAGCAGCTTACACGCAGGCTCCTACAATGAGCAGTTCTTC	CASSLHAGSYNEQFF
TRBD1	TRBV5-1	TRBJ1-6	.	TGCGCCAGCAGCCAGGGACAGGGAGGGTCACCCCTCCACTTT	CASSQGQGGSPLHF
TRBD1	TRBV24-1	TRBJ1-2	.	TGTGCCACCAGTGACCCTGGGACAGACTATGGCTACACCTTC	CATSDPGTDYGYTF
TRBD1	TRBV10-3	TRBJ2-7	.	TGTGCCATCAGTGAGTTGGGACAGGGATCGTTCGAGCAGTACTTC	CAISELGQGSFEQYF
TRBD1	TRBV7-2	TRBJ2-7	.	TGTGCCAGCAGCTCCGGACAGGGGTTGTCCTACGAGCAGTACTTC	CASSSGQGLSYEQYF
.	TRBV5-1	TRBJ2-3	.	TGCGCCAGCAGCCCGAATGCGGGTGCAGATACGCAGTATTTT	CASSPNAGADTQYF
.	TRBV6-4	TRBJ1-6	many	TGTGCCAGCAGTGACGGCAATTCACCCCTCCACTTT	CASSDGNSPLHF
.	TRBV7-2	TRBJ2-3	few	TGTGCCAGCAGCCTGAGTACGGGAGATACGCAGTATTTT	CASSLSTGDTQYF
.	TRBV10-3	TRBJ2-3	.	TGTGCCATCGTGGCGGCCCTAGGGGATACGCAGTATTTT	CAIVAALGDTQYF
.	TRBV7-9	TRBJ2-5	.	TGTGCCAGCAGCTCCGGGGGATCAGACAACCAAGAGACCCAGTACTTC	CASSSGGSDNQETQYF
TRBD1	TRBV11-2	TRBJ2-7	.	TGTGCCAGCAGCCGGACAGGGTTGGGAACCTACGAGCAGTACTTC	CASSRTGLGTYEQYF